This is a list of T cell receptor beta chains from one sample in a study of Ad26.COV2.S vaccination and SARS-CoV-2 variants. The table came from immunoSEQ multiplex PCR; TCRdb's copy has only in-frame clones and leaves some out. The sample holds hundreds of thousands of clones, around 89% seen once. The sequences come from peripheral blood, collected in a trial of Ad26.COV2.S vaccine versus placebo. These TCRs come from a person between 18 and 60 years old who received the Ad26.COV2.S COVID-19 vaccine or a placebo. Both conserved end residues are part of each CDR3. The D gene is left open where the match is weak. Size values are once, few and many counts, or a class for expanded clones, and some rows have none.

D gene: .
clone size: .
J gene: TRBJ1-3
V gene: TRBV11-2
CDR3 DNA: TGTGCCAGCAGCTCTGGGGGCCTCTCTGGAAACACCATATATTTT
CDR3 protein: CASSSGGLSGNTIYF

D gene: TRBD1
clone size: .
J gene: TRBJ2-7
V gene: TRBV25-1
CDR3 DNA: TGTGCCAGCAGTGGCTTTGAGACAGGGGGATCCTACGAGCAGTACTTC
CDR3 protein: CASSGFETGGSYEQYF

D gene: TRBD1
clone size: .
J gene: TRBJ2-7
V gene: TRBV28
CDR3 DNA: TGTGCCAGCAGTCCCCCCAGGACAGGGGGCTTCTACGAGCAGTACTTC
CDR3 protein: CASSPPRTGGFYEQYF

D gene: TRBD1
clone size: .
J gene: TRBJ2-7
V gene: TRBV13
CDR3 DNA: TGTGCCAGCAGCCGACCCGGGACAGGGTCCTACGAGCAGTACTTC
CDR3 protein: CASSRPGTGSYEQYF

D gene: .
clone size: .
J gene: TRBJ2-7
V gene: TRBV28
CDR3 DNA: TGTGCCAGCAGCGGGACCTACGAGCAGTACTTC
CDR3 protein: CASSGTYEQYF

D gene: .
clone size: .
J gene: TRBJ1-2
V gene: TRBV9
CDR3 DNA: TGTGCCAGCAGCGTAGAAGGGGCTAACTATGGCTACACCTTC
CDR3 protein: CASSVEGANYGYTF

D gene: TRBD1
clone size: .
J gene: TRBJ2-6
V gene: TRBV19
CDR3 DNA: TGTGCCAGTCAGAGGACAGGGACGTTTACTGGGGCCAACGTCCTGACTTTC
CDR3 protein: CASQRTGTFTGANVLTF

D gene: TRBD1
clone size: .
J gene: TRBJ1-1
V gene: TRBV18
CDR3 DNA: TGTGCCAGCTCAACAGGGGTGAACACTGAAGCTTTCTTT
CDR3 protein: CASSTGVNTEAFF

D gene: .
clone size: .
J gene: TRBJ2-1
V gene: TRBV2
CDR3 DNA: TGTGCCAGCAGTGCCAGGGGAGACAATGAGCAGTTCTTC
CDR3 protein: CASSARGDNEQFF

D gene: TRBD1
clone size: .
J gene: TRBJ2-5
V gene: TRBV5-1
CDR3 DNA: TGCGCCAGCAGCACCGGGACAGGGTCCCGCCAAGAGACCCAGTACTTC
CDR3 protein: CASSTGTGSRQETQYF

D gene: TRBD1
clone size: .
J gene: TRBJ1-2
V gene: TRBV5-6
CDR3 DNA: TGTGCCAGCAGCTTTCTACAGGGGGGTTCTAACTATGGCTACACCTTC
CDR3 protein: CASSFLQGGSNYGYTF

D gene: TRBD1
clone size: .
J gene: TRBJ2-7
V gene: TRBV2
CDR3 DNA: TGTGCCAGCAGTGAGCCAGGGGGCTCCTACGAGCAGTACTTC
CDR3 protein: CASSEPGGSYEQYF

D gene: .
clone size: .
J gene: TRBJ2-7
V gene: TRBV12-3/TRBV12-4
CDR3 DNA: TGTGCCAGCAGTTTTAGGATCAACGAGCAGTACTTC
CDR3 protein: CASSFRINEQYF

D gene: .
clone size: .
J gene: TRBJ2-5
V gene: TRBV2
CDR3 DNA: TGTGCCAGCAGGGTCAGGGGGGGGATGACCCAGTACTTC
CDR3 protein: CASRVRGGMTQYF

D gene: .
clone size: .
J gene: TRBJ1-2
V gene: TRBV3-1/TRBV3-2
CDR3 DNA: TGTGCCAGCAGCCAAGTCGGTAGTGATGGCTACACCTTC
CDR3 protein: CASSQVGSDGYTF

D gene: .
clone size: .
J gene: TRBJ2-3
V gene: TRBV6-6
CDR3 DNA: TGTGCCAGCAGTCCGAATTTTCCGGGACACCACACAGATACGCAGTATTTT
CDR3 protein: CASSPNFPGHHTDTQYF

D gene: .
clone size: once
J gene: TRBJ2-7
V gene: TRBV6-1
CDR3 DNA: TGTGCCAGCAGTGAAGGGGACGGGGGCGGATACGAGCAGTACTTC
CDR3 protein: CASSEGDGGGYEQYF

D gene: .
clone size: .
J gene: TRBJ2-1
V gene: TRBV29-1
CDR3 DNA: TGCAGCGTTTACGCCGGCGACAATGAGCAGTTCTTC
CDR3 protein: CSVYAGDNEQFF

D gene: TRBD2
clone size: .
J gene: TRBJ2-1
V gene: TRBV7-3
CDR3 DNA: TGTGCCAGCAGCCTAGCGGGGGGAGGAAGTGAGCAGTTCTTC
CDR3 protein: CASSLAGGGSEQFF

D gene: .
clone size: .
J gene: TRBJ1-4
V gene: TRBV4-1
CDR3 DNA: TGCGCCAGCAGCCAAGGGACCGCGACCACCCAAAATGAAAAACTGTTTTTT
CDR3 protein: CASSQGTATTQNEKLFF

D gene: TRBD2
clone size: few
J gene: TRBJ2-3
V gene: TRBV15
CDR3 DNA: TGTGCCACCAGCAGTAGTAGCGGGGGCACAGATACGCAGTATTTT
CDR3 protein: CATSSSSGGTDTQYF

D gene: TRBD2
clone size: .
J gene: TRBJ2-7
V gene: TRBV5-1
CDR3 DNA: TGCGCCAGCAGCTACCTAGCGGGTGGAGGGATCGAGCAGTACTTC
CDR3 protein: CASSYLAGGGIEQYF

D gene: .
clone size: .
J gene: TRBJ1-1
V gene: TRBV6-5
CDR3 DNA: TGTGCCAGCCATCGGCAGATGAACACTGAAGCTTTCTTT
CDR3 protein: CASHRQMNTEAFF

D gene: .
clone size: many
J gene: TRBJ1-5
V gene: TRBV4-2
CDR3 DNA: TGTGCCAGCAGCCAAGGGGTCGTGGACAGAAACAATCAGCCCCAGCATTTT
CDR3 protein: CASSQGVVDRNNQPQHF

D gene: .
clone size: .
J gene: TRBJ2-5
V gene: TRBV28
CDR3 DNA: TGTGCCAGCAGTTTATCTGGGACACTAGTGCCTCAAGAGACCCAGTACTTC
CDR3 protein: CASSLSGTLVPQETQYF

D gene: .
clone size: .
J gene: TRBJ2-7
V gene: TRBV28
CDR3 DNA: TGTGCCAGCAGTTTAGGCCAGGACTACGAGCAGTACTTC
CDR3 protein: CASSLGQDYEQYF

D gene: TRBD2
clone size: .
J gene: TRBJ2-1
V gene: TRBV9
CDR3 DNA: TGTGCCAGCAGCGTAGTTGGTAGCGGGGGGGCCGGTCTCTTCGGTGAGCAGTTCTTC
CDR3 protein: CASSVVGSGGAGLFGEQFF

D gene: .
clone size: once
J gene: TRBJ1-2
V gene: TRBV30
CDR3 DNA: TGTGCCTGGAACTCAGGGGACTATGGCTACACCTTC
CDR3 protein: CAWNSGDYGYTF

D gene: .
clone size: .
J gene: TRBJ1-1
V gene: TRBV10-3
CDR3 DNA: TGTGCCATCAGCCAGGGAGCGGACACTGAAGCTTTCTTT
CDR3 protein: CAISQGADTEAFF

D gene: .
clone size: .
J gene: TRBJ1-4
V gene: TRBV19
CDR3 DNA: TGTGCCAGTAGTTCGCCACAGGGAAGATGGGATGAAAAACTGTTTTTT
CDR3 protein: CASSSPQGRWDEKLFF

D gene: .
clone size: few
J gene: TRBJ2-2
V gene: TRBV2
CDR3 DNA: TGTGCCACTCAGGGGAACACCGGGGAGCTGTTTTTT
CDR3 protein: CATQGNTGELFF

D gene: TRBD1
clone size: .
J gene: TRBJ1-4
V gene: TRBV28
CDR3 DNA: TGTGCCAGCAGTTCATCCGGGACAGGGAATGAAAAACTGTTTTTT
CDR3 protein: CASSSSGTGNEKLFF

D gene: .
clone size: once
J gene: TRBJ1-5
V gene: TRBV19
CDR3 DNA: TGTGCCAGTAGTATTAGGCGGGGAAATCAGCCCCAGCATTTT
CDR3 protein: CASSIRRGNQPQHF

D gene: .
clone size: .
J gene: TRBJ1-2
V gene: TRBV28
CDR3 DNA: TGTGCCAGCAGTTTTTTTTCAGGGCTTGCCCGGAAGGGCTACACCTTC
CDR3 protein: CASSFFSGLARKGYTF

D gene: .
clone size: .
J gene: TRBJ1-1
V gene: TRBV6-1
CDR3 DNA: TGTGCCAGCAGTGAAAAGGTTGACACGAGGAACACTGAAGCTTTCTTT
CDR3 protein: CASSEKVDTRNTEAFF

D gene: .
clone size: .
J gene: TRBJ1-2
V gene: TRBV29-1
CDR3 DNA: TGCAGCGTTCTCACAGTAAACTATGGCTACACCTTC
CDR3 protein: CSVLTVNYGYTF

D gene: TRBD1
clone size: .
J gene: TRBJ2-2
V gene: TRBV7-3
CDR3 DNA: TGTGCCAGCAGCTTAACGGGGACAGGGCTACCCGGGGAGCTGTTTTTT
CDR3 protein: CASSLTGTGLPGELFF

D gene: .
clone size: once
J gene: TRBJ2-1
V gene: TRBV6-5
CDR3 DNA: TGTGCCAGCACGGGGTTCACCCACGGGGAGCAGTTCTTC
CDR3 protein: CASTGFTHGEQFF

D gene: .
clone size: .
J gene: TRBJ1-1
V gene: TRBV10-3
CDR3 DNA: TGTGCCATCAGTGGCGGACGGGGTGAAGCTTTCTTT
CDR3 protein: CAISGGRGEAFF

D gene: TRBD1
clone size: .
J gene: TRBJ1-5
V gene: TRBV7-2
CDR3 DNA: TGTGCCAGCAGCTTAGAGGGGGCACAGCCCCAGCATTTT
CDR3 protein: CASSLEGAQPQHF

D gene: .
clone size: few
J gene: TRBJ1-1
V gene: TRBV4-1
CDR3 DNA: TGCGCCAGCAGCCAAGCGTGGTTAGGGAACACTGAAGCTTTCTTT
CDR3 protein: CASSQAWLGNTEAFF

D gene: .
clone size: .
J gene: TRBJ2-1
V gene: TRBV2
CDR3 DNA: TGTGCCAGTCGGTCAGGGGTGAATGAGCAGTTCTTC
CDR3 protein: CASRSGVNEQFF

D gene: TRBD1
clone size: .
J gene: TRBJ2-1
V gene: TRBV5-4
CDR3 DNA: TGTGCCAGCAGCCCCACCCTTGGACAGGGCGGCGATGAGCAGTTCTTC
CDR3 protein: CASSPTLGQGGDEQFF

D gene: .
clone size: .
J gene: TRBJ2-6
V gene: TRBV19
CDR3 DNA: TGTGCCAGTAGGCACGGAGGGGGCGGGGCCAACGTCCTGACTTTC
CDR3 protein: CASRHGGGGANVLTF

D gene: .
clone size: .
J gene: TRBJ2-2
V gene: TRBV27
CDR3 DNA: TGTGCCAGCCGGGGGGCGAGGACCGGGGAGCTGTTTTTT
CDR3 protein: CASRGARTGELFF

D gene: .
clone size: once
J gene: TRBJ2-1
V gene: TRBV12-1
CDR3 DNA: TGTGCCAGCGACCGTAAACTAGCAACCTACAATGAGCAGTTCTTC
CDR3 protein: CASDRKLATYNEQFF

D gene: TRBD1
clone size: .
J gene: TRBJ2-7
V gene: TRBV19
CDR3 DNA: TGTGCCAGTACTCAAGACAGGGCCTCCTACGAGCAGTACTTC
CDR3 protein: CASTQDRASYEQYF

D gene: .
clone size: .
J gene: TRBJ1-6
V gene: TRBV19
CDR3 DNA: TGTGCCAGTAGTAGGGGCGCTTCAGGGGACCTTTATAATTCACCCCTCCACTTT
CDR3 protein: CASSRGASGDLYNSPLHF

D gene: .
clone size: .
J gene: TRBJ2-5
V gene: TRBV27
CDR3 DNA: TGTGCCAGCAGTTTCCAGGGCGTGGAGACCCAGTACTTC
CDR3 protein: CASSFQGVETQYF